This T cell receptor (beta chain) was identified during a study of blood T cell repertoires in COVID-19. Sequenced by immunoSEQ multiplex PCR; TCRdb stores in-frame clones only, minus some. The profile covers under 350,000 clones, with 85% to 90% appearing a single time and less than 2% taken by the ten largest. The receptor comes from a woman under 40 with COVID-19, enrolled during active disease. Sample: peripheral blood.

CDR3 loop: CASSDGLVQGEQYF. DNA for the CDR3: TGTGCCAGCAGTGATGGGCTAGTGCAGGGAGAGCAGTACTTC. The J gene is TRBJ2-7, the V gene TRBV2, with D tentatively TRBD1 (5 bases). Trimming removed 3 bases at V and 7 bases at J, with 16 bases between. Germline V CDR1 and CDR2: SNHLY, FYNNEI. CDR3 length: 14 residues.